This T cell receptor beta chain was documented in a study of T cells in Graves' hyperthyroidism and ophthalmopathy. Study observations and caveats: Most thyroid clonotypes expanded above 0.001 appeared in blood too. A 13 V-J signature model discriminated ophthalmopathy versus stable hyperthyroidism.

Using RNA transcripts as the source, TCR beta CDR3 regions were amplified. The HTBI set primed first-round TCR CDR3 RT-PCR. Via MiXCR, TCRdb re-called the multiplex PCR reads, giving one row per CDR3 protein. The repertoire holds about 580,000 distinct CDR3 sequences, 46% seen once, with about 8.3% in the top ten. Graves' hyperthyroidism qualified as stable when ophthalmopathy did not progress within 18 months. Uncontrolled infection, other autoimmune disease, pregnancy or lactation barred patients from enrollment. CDR3 size: 13 residues. The germline V gene has CDR1 KGHDR and CDR2 SFDVKD. The V and J ends lost 12 bases and 5 bases, in that order; junction bases with no gene match: 7. Remarks on this clonotype: Its target is unknown.

The sequenced material came from peripheral blood or thyroid tissue (not recorded which). The clonotype originates from a woman younger than 35 with Graves' hyperthyroidism. The rearrangement links TRBV24-1 to TRBJ2-2; 8 nucleotides match TRBD2. The CDR3 DNA reads TGTGCCTGCTCAAGCGGGAGTACCGGGGAGCTGTTTTTT. It codes for CACSSGSTGELFF.